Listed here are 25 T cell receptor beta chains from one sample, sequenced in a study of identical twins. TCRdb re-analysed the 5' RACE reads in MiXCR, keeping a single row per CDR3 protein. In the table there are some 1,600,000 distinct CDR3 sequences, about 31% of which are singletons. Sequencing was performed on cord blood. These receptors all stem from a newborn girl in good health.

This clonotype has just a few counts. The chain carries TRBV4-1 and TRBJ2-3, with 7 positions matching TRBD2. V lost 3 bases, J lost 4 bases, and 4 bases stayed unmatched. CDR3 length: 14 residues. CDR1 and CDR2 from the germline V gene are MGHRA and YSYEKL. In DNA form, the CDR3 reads TGCGCCAGCAGCCATCCGGCGGGGGCAGATACGCAGTATTTT. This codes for CASSHPAGADTQYF.

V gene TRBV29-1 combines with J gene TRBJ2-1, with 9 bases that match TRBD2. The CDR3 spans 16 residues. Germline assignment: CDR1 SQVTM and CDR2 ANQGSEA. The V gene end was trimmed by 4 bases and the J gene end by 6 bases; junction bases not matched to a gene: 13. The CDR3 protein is CSVGFLSGSVFNEQFF. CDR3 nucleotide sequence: TGCAGCGTTGGGTTTCTTAGCGGGAGTGTTTTCAATGAGCAGTTCTTC.

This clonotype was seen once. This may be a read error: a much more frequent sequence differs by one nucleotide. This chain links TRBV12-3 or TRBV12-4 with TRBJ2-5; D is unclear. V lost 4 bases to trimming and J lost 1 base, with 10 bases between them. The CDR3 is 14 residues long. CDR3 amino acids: CASSWGGFQETQYF. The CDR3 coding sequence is TGTGCCAGCAGTTGGGGTGGCTTCCAAGAGACCCAGTACTTC.

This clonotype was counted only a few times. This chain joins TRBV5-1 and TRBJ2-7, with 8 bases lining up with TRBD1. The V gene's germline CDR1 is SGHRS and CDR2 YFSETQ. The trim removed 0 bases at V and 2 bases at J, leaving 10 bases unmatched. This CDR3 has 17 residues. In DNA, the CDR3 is TGCGCCAGCAGCTTGGTAACGGACAGGGTAGGCACCTACGAGCAGTACTTC. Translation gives CASSLVTDRVGTYEQYF.

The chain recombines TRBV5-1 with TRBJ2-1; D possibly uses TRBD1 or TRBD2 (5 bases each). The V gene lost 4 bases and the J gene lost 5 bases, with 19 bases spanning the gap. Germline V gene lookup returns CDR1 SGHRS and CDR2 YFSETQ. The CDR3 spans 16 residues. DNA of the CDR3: TGCGCCAGCAGCCAAGGGGACGCGACCCTTGACAATGAGCAGTTCTTC. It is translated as CASSQGDATLDNEQFF. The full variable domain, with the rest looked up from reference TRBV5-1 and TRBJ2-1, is KAGVTQTPRYLIKTRGQQVTLSCSPISGHRSVSWYQQTPGQGLQFLFEYFSETQRNKGNFPGRFSGRQFSNSRSEMNVSTLELGDSALYLCASSQGDATLDNEQFFGPGTRLTVL.

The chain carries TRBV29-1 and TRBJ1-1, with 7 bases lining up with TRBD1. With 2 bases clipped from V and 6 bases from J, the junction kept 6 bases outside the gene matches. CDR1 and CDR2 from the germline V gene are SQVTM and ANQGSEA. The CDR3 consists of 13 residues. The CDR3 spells CSVERKGGAEAFF. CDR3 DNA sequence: TGCAGCGTTGAAAGGAAAGGGGGCGCTGAAGCTTTCTTT.

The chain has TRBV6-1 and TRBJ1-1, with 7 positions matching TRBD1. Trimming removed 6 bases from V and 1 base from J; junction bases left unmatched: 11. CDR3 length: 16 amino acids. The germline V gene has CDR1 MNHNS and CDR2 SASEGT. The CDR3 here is CASSESGTVPNTEAFF. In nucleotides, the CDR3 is TGTGCCAGCAGCGAATCGGGGACAGTCCCGAACACTGAAGCTTTCTTT.

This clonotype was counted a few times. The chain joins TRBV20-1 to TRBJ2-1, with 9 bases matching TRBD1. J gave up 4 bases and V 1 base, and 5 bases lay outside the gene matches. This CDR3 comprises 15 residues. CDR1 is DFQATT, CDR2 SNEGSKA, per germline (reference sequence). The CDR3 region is CSARARTGEYNEQFF. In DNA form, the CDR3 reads TGCAGTGCTAGAGCCCGGACAGGGGAGTACAATGAGCAGTTCTTC.

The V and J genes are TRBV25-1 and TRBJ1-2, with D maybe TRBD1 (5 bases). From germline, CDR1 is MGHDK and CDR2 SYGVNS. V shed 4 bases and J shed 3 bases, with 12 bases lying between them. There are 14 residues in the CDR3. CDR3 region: CASSGTGDYYGYTF. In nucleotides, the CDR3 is TGTGCCAGCAGTGGAACAGGCGACTACTATGGCTACACCTTC.

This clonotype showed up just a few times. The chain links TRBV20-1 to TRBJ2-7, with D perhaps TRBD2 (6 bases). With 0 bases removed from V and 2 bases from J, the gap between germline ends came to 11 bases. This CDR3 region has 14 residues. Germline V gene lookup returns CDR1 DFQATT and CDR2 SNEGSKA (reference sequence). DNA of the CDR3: TGCAGTGCTAGAGATTATGCGGGACCCTACGAGCAGTACTTC. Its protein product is CSARDYAGPYEQYF.

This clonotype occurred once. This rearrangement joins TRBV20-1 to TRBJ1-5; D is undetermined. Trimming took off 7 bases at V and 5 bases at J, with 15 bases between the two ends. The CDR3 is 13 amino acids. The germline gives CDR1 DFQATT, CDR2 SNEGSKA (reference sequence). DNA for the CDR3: TGCAGTGGAGGACTCTCTGGGGATCAGCCCCAGCATTTT. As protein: CSGGLSGDQPQHF.

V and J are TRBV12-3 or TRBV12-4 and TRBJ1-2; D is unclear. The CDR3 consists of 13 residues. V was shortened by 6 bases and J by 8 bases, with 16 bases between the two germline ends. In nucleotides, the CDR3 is TGTGCCAGCAGCCATCAAGAAAGGGCCGGCTACACCTTC. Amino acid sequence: CASSHQERAGYTF.

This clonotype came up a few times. The CDR3 nucleotides read TGCAGTGCTAAACCCCCGGGACTAGCTTCCTACGAGCAGTACTTC. It translates to CSAKPPGLASYEQYF. V gene TRBV20-1 combines with J gene TRBJ2-7, with 9 bases that match TRBD2. Trimming cost V 4 bases and J 1 base; bases outside gene matches: 8. Germline CDR1 DFQATT, CDR2 SNEGSKA (reference sequence). The CDR3 extends over 15 amino acids.

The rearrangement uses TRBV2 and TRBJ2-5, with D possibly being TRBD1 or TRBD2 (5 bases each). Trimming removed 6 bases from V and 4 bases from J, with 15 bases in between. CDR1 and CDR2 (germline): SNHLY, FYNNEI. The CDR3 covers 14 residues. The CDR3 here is CASSRGPILETQYF. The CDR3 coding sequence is TGTGCCAGCAGCCGGGGACCCATCTTAGAGACCCAGTACTTC.

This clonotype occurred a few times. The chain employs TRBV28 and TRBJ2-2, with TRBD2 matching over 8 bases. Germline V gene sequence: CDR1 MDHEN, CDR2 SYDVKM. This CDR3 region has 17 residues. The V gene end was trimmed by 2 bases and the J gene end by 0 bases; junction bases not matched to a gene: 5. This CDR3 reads CASSLGIAGSNTGELFF. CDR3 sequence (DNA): TGTGCCAGCAGTTTAGGAATAGCGGGGTCGAACACCGGGGAGCTGTTTTTT.

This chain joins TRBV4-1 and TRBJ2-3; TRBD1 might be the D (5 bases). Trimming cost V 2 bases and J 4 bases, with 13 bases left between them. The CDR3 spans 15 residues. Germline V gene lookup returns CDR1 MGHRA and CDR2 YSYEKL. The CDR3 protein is CASSQLGLVADTQYF. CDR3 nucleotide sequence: TGCGCCAGCAGCCAACTGGGGCTAGTTGCAGATACGCAGTATTTT.

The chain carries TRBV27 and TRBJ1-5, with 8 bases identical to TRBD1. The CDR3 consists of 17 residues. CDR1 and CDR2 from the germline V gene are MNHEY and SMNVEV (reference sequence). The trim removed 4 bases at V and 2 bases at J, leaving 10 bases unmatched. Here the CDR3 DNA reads TGTGCCAGCAGTTCCTTCAGACAGGGGTATGGCAATCAGCCCCAGCATTTT. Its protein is CASSSFRQGYGNQPQHF.

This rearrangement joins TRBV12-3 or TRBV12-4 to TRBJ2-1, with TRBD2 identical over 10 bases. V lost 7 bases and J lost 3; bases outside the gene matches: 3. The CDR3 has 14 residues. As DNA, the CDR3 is TGTGCCAGCAAAAAGCGGGAGGGCTACAATGAGCAGTTCTTC. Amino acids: CASKKREGYNEQFF.

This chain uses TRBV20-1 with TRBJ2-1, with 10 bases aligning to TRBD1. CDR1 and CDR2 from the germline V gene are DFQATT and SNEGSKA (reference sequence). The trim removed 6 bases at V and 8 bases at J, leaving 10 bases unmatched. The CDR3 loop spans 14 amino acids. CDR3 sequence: CSATRPGQGYEQFF. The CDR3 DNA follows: TGCAGTGCGACCCGACCGGGACAGGGGTATGAGCAGTTCTTC.

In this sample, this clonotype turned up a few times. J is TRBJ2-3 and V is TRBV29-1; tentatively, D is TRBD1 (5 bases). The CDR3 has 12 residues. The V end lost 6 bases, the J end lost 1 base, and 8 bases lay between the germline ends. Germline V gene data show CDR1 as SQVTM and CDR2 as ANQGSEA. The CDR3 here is CSVGPRTDTQYF. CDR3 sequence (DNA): TGCAGCGTGGGGCCTCGCACAGATACGCAGTATTTT.

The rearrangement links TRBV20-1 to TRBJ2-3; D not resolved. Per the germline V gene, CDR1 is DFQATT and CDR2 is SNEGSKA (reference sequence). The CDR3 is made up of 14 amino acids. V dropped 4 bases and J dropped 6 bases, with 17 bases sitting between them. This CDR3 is CSATRGRLRDTQYF. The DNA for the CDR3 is TGCAGTGCTACCCGCGGACGGCTGAGGGATACGCAGTATTTT.

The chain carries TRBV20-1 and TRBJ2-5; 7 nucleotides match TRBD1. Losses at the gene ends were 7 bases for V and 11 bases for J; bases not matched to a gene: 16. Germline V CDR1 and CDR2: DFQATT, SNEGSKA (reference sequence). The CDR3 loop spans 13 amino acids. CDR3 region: CSGSQGVYNEQYF. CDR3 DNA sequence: TGCAGTGGGTCCCAGGGGGTATACAATGAGCAGTACTTC.

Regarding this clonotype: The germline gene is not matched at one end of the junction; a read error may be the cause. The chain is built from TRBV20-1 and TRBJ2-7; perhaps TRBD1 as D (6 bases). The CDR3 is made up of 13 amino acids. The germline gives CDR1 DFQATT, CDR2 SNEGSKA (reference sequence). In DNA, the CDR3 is TGCAGTGCTCGCTCAGGGACATCCTACGGGCAGTACTTC. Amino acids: CSARSGTSYGQYF.

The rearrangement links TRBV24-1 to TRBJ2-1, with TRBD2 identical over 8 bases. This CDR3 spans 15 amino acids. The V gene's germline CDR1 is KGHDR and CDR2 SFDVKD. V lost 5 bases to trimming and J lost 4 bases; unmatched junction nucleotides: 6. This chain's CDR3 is CATSVSGSVYNEQFF. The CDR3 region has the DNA TGTGCCACCAGTGTAAGCGGGAGTGTTTACAATGAGCAGTTCTTC.

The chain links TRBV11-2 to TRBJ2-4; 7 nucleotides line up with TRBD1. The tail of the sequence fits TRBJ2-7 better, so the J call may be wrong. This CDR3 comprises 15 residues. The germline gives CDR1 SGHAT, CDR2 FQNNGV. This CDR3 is CASSFRDRFPYEQYF. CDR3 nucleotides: TGTGCCAGCAGCTTCCGGGACAGATTCCCCTACGAGCAGTACTTC.